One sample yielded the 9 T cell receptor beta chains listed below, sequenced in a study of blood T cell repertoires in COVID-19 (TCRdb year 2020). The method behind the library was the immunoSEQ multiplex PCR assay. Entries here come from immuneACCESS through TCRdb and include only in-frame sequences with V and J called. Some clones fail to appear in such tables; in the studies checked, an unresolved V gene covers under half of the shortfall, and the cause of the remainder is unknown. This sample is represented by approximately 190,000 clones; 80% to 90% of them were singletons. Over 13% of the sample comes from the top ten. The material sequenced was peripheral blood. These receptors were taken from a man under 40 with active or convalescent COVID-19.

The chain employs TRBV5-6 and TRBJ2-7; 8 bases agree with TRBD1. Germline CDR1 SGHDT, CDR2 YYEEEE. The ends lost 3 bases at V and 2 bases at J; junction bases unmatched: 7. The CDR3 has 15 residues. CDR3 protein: CASSSPQGEPYEQYV. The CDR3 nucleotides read TGTGCCAGCAGCTCACCACAGGGGGAACCCTACGAGCAGTACGTC.

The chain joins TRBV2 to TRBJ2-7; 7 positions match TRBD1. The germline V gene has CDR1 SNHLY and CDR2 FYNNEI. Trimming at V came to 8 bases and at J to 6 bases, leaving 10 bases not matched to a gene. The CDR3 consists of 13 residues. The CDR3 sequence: CASGNRGPGEQYV. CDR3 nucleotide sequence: TGTGCCAGCGGGAACAGGGGACCGGGCGAGCAGTACGTC.

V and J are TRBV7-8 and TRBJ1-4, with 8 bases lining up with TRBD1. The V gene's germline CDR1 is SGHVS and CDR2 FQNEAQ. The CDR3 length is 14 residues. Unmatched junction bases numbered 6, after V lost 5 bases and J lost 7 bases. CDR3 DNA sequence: TGTGCCAGCAGCCGCGACAGGGGAGCTGAAAAACTGTTTTTT. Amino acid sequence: CASSRDRGAEKLFF.

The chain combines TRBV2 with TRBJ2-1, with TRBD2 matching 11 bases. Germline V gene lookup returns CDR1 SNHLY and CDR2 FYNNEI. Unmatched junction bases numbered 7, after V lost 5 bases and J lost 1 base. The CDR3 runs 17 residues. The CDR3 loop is CASSWLAGGGSYNEQFF. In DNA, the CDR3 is TGTGCCAGCAGTTGGCTAGCGGGAGGCGGATCCTACAATGAGCAGTTCTTC.

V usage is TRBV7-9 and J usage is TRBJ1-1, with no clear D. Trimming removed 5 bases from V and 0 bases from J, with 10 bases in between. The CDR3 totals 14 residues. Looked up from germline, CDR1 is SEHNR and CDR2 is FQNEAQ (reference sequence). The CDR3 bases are TGTGCCAGCAGCCTAGACATCATGAACACTGAAGCTTTCTTT. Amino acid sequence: CASSLDIMNTEAFF.

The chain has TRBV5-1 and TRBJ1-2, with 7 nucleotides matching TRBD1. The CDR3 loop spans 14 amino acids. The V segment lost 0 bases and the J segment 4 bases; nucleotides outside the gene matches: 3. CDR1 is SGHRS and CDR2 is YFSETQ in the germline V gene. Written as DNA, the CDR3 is TGCGCCAGCAGCTTGGACAGGGGAGGCTATGGCTACACCTTC. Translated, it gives CASSLDRGGYGYTF. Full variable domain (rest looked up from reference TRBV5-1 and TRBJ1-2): KAGVTQTPRYLIKTRGQQVTLSCSPISGHRSVSWYQQTPGQGLQFLFEYFSETQRNKGNFPGRFSGRQFSNSRSEMNVSTLELGDSALYLCASSLDRGGYGYTFGSGTRLTVV.

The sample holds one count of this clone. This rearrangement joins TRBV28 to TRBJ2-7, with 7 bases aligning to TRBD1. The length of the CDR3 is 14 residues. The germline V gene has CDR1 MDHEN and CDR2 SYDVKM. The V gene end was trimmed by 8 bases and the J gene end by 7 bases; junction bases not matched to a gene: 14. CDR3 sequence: CASGPDRAPWEQYV. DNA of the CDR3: TGTGCCAGCGGCCCCGACAGGGCGCCTTGGGAGCAGTACGTC.

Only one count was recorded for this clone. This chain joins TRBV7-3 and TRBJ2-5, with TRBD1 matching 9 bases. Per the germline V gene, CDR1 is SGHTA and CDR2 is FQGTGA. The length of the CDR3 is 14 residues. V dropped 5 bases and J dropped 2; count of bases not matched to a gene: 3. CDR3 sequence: CASSPGQGQETQYF. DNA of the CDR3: TGTGCCAGCAGCCCAGGACAGGGGCAAGAGACCCAGTACTTC.

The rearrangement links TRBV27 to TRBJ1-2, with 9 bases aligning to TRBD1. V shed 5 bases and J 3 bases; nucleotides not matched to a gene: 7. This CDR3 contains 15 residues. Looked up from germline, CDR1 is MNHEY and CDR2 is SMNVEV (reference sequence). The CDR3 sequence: CASSRQTGGDYGYTF. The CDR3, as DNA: TGTGCCAGCAGTCGTCAAACAGGGGGCGACTATGGCTACACCTTC.